Each of the 10 T cell receptor beta chains below was sequenced from the same sample in a study of T cell responses to AZD1222 COVID-19 vaccine. TCRdb keeps only in-frame clones here, not all; method: immunoSEQ multiplex PCR. Of 57,000 or so clones listed, approximately 85% were seen once; the top ten hold about 27%. The sequencing here drew on peripheral blood, taken 28 days after the second AZD1222 dose. These receptors originate from an adult who received the AZD1222 COVID-19 vaccine.

The V gene is TRBV7-6, the J gene TRBJ2-2; 10 nucleotides align to TRBD2. The CDR3 spans 17 residues. Looked up from germline, CDR1 is SGHVS and CDR2 is FNYEAQ. With V trimmed by 5 bases and J by 6 bases, 12 bases remained unmatched. This chain's CDR3 is CASSLLASGSFPGELFF. CDR3 sequence (DNA): TGTGCCAGCAGCCTCCTGGCTAGCGGGAGTTTCCCCGGGGAGCTGTTTTTT.

The gene calls are TRBV11-3 and TRBJ2-3, with 7 bases that match TRBD1. Germline values: CDR1 SGHNT, CDR2 YENEEA. Trimming at V came to 0 bases and at J to 1 base, leaving 4 bases not matched to a gene. The CDR3 is 16 residues long. The CDR3 bases are TGTGCCAGCAGCTTAGACGGACAGGAGGGCACAGATACGCAGTATTTT. Protein: CASSLDGQEGTDTQYF.

V gene TRBV9 combines with J gene TRBJ1-6; TRBD1 might be the D (5 bases). The CDR3 sequence is 14 residues long. CDR1 SGDLS and CDR2 YYNGEE come from the germline V gene. V lost 0 bases to trimming and J lost 9 bases, with 10 bases between them. Here the CDR3 DNA reads TGTGCCAGCAGCGTAGGGGGCGAGGTTTCACCCCTCCACTTT. It specifies CASSVGGEVSPLHF.

The rearrangement joins TRBV28 to TRBJ1-4; unclear D gene. The CDR3 is 15 residues long. Trimming shortened V by 3 bases and J by 3 bases, and 11 bases separated the two germline ends. Per germline, CDR1 MDHEN and CDR2 SYDVKM. CDR3 loop: CASSFSGVANEKLFF. CDR3 nucleotide sequence: TGTGCCAGCAGTTTTTCCGGAGTGGCTAATGAAAAACTGTTTTTT.

To note about this clone: This sample also contains other DNA sequences that code for the same CDR3. This chain links TRBV30 with TRBJ2-5; 9 nucleotides align to TRBD1. Trimming took 5 bases from V and 4 from J; bases not matched to a gene: 8. Germline CDR1 and CDR2: GTSNPN and SVGIG (reference sequence). This CDR3 has 14 amino acids. The CDR3 reads CAWSRDRGGETQYF. In nucleotides, the CDR3 is TGTGCCTGGTCTAGAGACAGGGGGGGAGAGACCCAGTACTTC.

The chain uses TRBV28 and TRBJ2-5, with 12 bases that match TRBD2. Germline V CDR1 and CDR2: MDHEN, SYDVKM. The CDR3 loop spans 15 amino acids. Trimming removed 4 bases from V and 6 bases from J; junction bases left unmatched: 6. In nucleotides, the CDR3 is TGTGCCAGCAGTTCTAGCGGGAGGGCCGGCAAGACCCAGTACTTC. Translated, it gives CASSSSGRAGKTQYF.

V gene TRBV5-6 combines with J gene TRBJ2-7; TRBD1 matches at 7 bases. V trimming: 3 bases; J trimming: 1 base; junction bases outside the gene matches: 4. The CDR3 is made up of 14 amino acids. Germline CDR1 and CDR2: SGHDT and YYEEEE. CDR3 DNA: TGTGCCAGCAGCTCCTCGGGACAGTCCTACGAGCAGTACTTC. This codes for CASSSSGQSYEQYF.

This chain uses TRBV29-1 with TRBJ2-7; no definite D call. Germline V gene data show CDR1 as SQVTM and CDR2 as ANQGSEA. The CDR3 has 19 amino acids. Trimming took off 6 bases at V and 3 bases at J, with 33 bases between the two ends. CDR3 amino acids: CSVIHYRQLDPLHGYEQYF. The CDR3 bases are TGCAGCGTAATACACTATCGGCAATTAGACCCCTTGCATGGCTACGAGCAGTACTTC.

The chain couples TRBV5-1 to TRBJ2-7, with D unclear. This CDR3 region has 13 residues. The germline V gene has CDR1 SGHRS and CDR2 YFSETQ. The V gene lost 6 bases and the J gene lost 1 base, with 11 bases spanning the gap. The CDR3 bases are TGCGCCAGCAAGGTCGCCCCTTCCTACGAGCAGTACTTC. Its protein is CASKVAPSYEQYF.

The rearrangement uses TRBV6-5 and TRBJ2-1; possible D gene TRBD2, 6 bases. The CDR3 sequence is 14 residues long. V dropped 6 bases and J dropped 1 base, with 10 bases sitting between them. CDR1 is MNHEY and CDR2 is SVGAGI in the germline V gene. The CDR3 reads CASSPRGSYNEQFF. DNA of the CDR3: TGTGCCAGCAGCCCGCGGGGTTCCTACAATGAGCAGTTCTTC.